The clone carrying this TCR beta chain was picked up many times. Its antigen is not known. The study based diagnoses on clinical symptoms, serum thyroxine and TRAb, thyroid ultrasound and orbital computed tomography. The data were obtained in a study of T cells in Graves' hyperthyroidism and ophthalmopathy. The CDR3 is 16 residues long. After removal of 5 bases from V and 1 base from J, the junction contained 8 bases not matched to a gene. The germline gives CDR1 SEHNR, CDR2 FQNEAQ (reference sequence). General study results and limits: In simple terms, a model built on 13 V-J features told ophthalmopathy apart from stable hyperthyroidism.

Amplified TCR beta CDR3 regions derived from RNA transcripts. The HTBI set primed first-round TCR CDR3 RT-PCR. TCRdb fed the multiplex PCR reads into MiXCR, producing one record per CDR3 protein. The sample includes more than 500,000 distinct CDR3 sequences, roughly 16% of them seen just once. The specimen was blood. The source is a woman in her 30s with Graves' ophthalmopathy. The V call is TRBV7-9, the J call TRBJ1-5, with 7 bases aligning to TRBD1. Here the CDR3 reads CASSNDRAGSNQPQHF. The CDR3 nucleotides read TGTGCCAGCAGCAACGACAGGGCTGGGAGCAATCAGCCCCAGCATTTT.